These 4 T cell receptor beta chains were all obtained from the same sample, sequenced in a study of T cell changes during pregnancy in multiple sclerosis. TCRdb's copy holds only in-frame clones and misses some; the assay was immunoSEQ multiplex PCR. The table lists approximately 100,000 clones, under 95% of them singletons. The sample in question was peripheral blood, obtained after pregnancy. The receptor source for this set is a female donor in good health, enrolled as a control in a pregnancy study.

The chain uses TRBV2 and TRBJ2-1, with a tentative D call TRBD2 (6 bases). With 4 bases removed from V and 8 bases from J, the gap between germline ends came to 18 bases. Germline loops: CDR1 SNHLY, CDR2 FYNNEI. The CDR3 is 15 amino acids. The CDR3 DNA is TGTGCCAGCAGTGGTCCGGGACTCCACTGGGATGAGCAGTTCTTC. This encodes CASSGPGLHWDEQFF.

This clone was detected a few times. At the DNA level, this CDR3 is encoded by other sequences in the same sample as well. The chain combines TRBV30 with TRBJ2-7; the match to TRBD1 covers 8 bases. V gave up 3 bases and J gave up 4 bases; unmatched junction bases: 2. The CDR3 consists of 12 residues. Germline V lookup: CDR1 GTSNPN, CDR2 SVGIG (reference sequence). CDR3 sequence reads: CAWSRGPYEQYF. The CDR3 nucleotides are TGTGCCTGGAGCAGGGGGCCTTACGAGCAGTACTTC.

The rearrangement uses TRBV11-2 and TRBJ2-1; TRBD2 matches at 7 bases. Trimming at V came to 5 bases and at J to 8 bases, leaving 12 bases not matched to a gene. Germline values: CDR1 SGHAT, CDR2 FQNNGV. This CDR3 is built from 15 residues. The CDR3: CASSRSGGSADEQFF. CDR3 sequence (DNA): TGTGCCAGCAGCCGTTCAGGCGGGAGCGCCGATGAGCAGTTCTTC.

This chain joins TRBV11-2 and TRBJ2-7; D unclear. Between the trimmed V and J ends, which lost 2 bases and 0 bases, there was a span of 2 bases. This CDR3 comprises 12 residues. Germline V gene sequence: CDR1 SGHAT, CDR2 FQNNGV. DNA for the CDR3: TGTGCCAGCAGCTTACTCTCCTACGAGCAGTACTTC. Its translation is CASSLLSYEQYF.